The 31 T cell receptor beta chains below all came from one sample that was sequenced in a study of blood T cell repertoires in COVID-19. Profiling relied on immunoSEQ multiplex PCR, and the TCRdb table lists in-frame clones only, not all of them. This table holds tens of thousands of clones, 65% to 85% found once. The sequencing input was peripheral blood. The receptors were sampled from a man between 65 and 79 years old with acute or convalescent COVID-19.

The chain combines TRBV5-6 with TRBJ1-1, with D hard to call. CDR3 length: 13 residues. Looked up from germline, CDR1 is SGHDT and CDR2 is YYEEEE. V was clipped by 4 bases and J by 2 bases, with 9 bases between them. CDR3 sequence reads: CASSQTLNTEAFF. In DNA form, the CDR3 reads TGTGCCAGCAGCCAGACACTTAACACTGAAGCTTTCTTT.

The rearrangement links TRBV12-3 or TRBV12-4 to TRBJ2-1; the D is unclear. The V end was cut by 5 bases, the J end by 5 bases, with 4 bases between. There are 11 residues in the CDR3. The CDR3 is CASSPDNEQFF. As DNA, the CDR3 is TGTGCCAGCAGTCCTGACAATGAGCAGTTCTTC.

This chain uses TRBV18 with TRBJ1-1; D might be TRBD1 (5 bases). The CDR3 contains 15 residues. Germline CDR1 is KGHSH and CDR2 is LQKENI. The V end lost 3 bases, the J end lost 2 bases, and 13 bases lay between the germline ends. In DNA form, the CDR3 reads TGTGCCAGCTCACCGTTATCCAGGACAAACACTGAAGCTTTCTTT. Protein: CASSPLSRTNTEAFF. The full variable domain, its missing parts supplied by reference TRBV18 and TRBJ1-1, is NAGVMQNPRHLVRRRGQEARLRCSPMKGHSHVYWYRQLPEEGLKFMVYLQKENIIDESGMPKERFSAEFPKEGPSILRIQQVVRGDSAAYFCASSPLSRTNTEAFFGQGTRLTVV.

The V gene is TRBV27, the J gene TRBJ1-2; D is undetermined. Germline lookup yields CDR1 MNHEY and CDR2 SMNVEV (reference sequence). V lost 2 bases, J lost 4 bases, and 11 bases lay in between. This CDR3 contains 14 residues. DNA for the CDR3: TGTGCCAGCAGTTTAGGCGGCAGCCTCTATGGCTACACCTTC. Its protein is CASSLGGSLYGYTF.

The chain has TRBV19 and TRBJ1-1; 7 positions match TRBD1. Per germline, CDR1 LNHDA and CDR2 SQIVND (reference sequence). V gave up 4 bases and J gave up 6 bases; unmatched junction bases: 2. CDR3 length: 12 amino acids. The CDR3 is CASSNRGSEAFF. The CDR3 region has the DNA TGTGCCAGTAGTAACAGGGGCTCTGAAGCTTTCTTT.

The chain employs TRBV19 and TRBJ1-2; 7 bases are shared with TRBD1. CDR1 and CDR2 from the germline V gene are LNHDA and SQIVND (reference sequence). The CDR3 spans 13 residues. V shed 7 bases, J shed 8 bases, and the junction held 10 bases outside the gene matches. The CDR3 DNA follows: TGTGCCAGTAAGGAAGGGGGCGCGGGAGGCTACACCTTC. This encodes CASKEGGAGGYTF.

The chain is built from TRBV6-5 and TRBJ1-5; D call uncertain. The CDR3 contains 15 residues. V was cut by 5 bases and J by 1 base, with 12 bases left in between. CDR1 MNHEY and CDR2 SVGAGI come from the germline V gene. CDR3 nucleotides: TGTGCCAGCAGTCGTCAACACCAGAGCAATCAGCCCCAGCATTTT. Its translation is CASSRQHQSNQPQHF.

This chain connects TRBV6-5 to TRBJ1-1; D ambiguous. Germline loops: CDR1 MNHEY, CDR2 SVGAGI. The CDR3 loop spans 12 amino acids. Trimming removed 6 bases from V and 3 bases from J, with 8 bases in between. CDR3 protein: CASRARYTEAFF. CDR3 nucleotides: TGTGCCAGCAGAGCGCGGTACACTGAAGCTTTCTTT.

CDR3 nucleotide sequence: TGTGCCAGTAATCCGGGGACAGGGGGCGCGGGACAGCCCCAGCATTTT. Translation gives CASNPGTGGAGQPQHF. This rearrangement joins TRBV19 to TRBJ1-5; 12 positions match TRBD1. V was clipped by 7 bases and J by 7 bases; unmatched bases: 11. Per germline, CDR1 LNHDA and CDR2 SQIVND (reference sequence). CDR3 length equals 16 residues.

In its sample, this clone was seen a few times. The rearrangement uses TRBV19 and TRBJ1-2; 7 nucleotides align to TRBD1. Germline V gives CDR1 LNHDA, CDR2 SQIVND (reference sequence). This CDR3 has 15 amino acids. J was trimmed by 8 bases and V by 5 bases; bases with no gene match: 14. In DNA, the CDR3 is TGTGCCAGTAGTCCCAGTTTACAGGGGTATGTCGGCTACACCTTC. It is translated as CASSPSLQGYVGYTF. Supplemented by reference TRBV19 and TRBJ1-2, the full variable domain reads DGGITQSPKYLFRKEGQNVTLSCEQNLNHDAMYWYRQDPGQGLRLIYYSQIVNDFQKGDIAEGYSVSREKKESFPLTVTSAQKNPTAFYLCASSPSLQGYVGYTFGSGTRLTVV.

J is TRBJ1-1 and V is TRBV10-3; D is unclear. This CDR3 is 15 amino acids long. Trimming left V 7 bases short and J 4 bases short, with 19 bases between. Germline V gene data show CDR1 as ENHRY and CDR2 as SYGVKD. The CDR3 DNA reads TGTGCCATCACCGCAGACCCGGGTGCCACCACTGAAGCTTTCTTT. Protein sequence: CAITADPGATTEAFF.

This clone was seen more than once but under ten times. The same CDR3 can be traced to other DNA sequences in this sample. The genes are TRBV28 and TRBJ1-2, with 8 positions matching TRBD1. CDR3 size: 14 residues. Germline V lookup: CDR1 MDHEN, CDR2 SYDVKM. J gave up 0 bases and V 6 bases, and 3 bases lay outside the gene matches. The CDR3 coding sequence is TGTGCCAGCAGCACAGGGGGATCTAACTATGGCTACACCTTC. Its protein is CASSTGGSNYGYTF.

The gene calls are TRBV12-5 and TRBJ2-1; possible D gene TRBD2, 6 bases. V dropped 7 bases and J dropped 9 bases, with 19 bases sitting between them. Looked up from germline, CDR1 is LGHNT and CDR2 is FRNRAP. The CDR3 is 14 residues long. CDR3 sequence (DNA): TGTGCTAGTGCCTCCTATGGGGGGTTGGGTGAGCAGTTCTTC. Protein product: CASASYGGLGEQFF. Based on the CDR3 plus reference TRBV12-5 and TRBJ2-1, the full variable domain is DARVTQTPRHKVTEMGQEVTMRCQPILGHNTVFWYRQTMMQGLELLAYFRNRAPLDDSGMPKDRFSAEMPDATLATLKIQPSEPRDSAVYFCASASYGGLGEQFFGPGTRLTVL.

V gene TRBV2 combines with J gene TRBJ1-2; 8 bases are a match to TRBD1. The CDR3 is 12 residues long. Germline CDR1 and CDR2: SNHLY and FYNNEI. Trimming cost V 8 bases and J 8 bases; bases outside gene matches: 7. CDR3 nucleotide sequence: TGTGCCAGCCAGGACAGGGCGATGGGCTACACCTTC. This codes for CASQDRAMGYTF.

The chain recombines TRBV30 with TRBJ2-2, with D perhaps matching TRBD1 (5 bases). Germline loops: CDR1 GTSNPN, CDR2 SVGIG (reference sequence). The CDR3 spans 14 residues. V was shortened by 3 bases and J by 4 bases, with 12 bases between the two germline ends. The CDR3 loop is CAWSWGRVTGELFF. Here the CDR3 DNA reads TGTGCCTGGAGCTGGGGCAGGGTCACCGGGGAGCTGTTTTTT.

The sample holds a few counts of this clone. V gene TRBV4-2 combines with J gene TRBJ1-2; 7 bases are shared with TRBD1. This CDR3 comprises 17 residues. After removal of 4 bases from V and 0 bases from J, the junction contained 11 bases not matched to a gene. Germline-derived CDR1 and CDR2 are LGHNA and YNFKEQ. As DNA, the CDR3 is TGTGCCAGCAGCCGAAGCGGACAGGCCCTAGCTAACTATGGCTACACCTTC. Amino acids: CASSRSGQALANYGYTF.

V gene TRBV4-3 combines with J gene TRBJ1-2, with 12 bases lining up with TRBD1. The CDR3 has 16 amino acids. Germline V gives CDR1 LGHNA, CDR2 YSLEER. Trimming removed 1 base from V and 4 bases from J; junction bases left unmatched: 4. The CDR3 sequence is CASSQVRGQGAYGYTF. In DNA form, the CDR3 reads TGCGCCAGCAGCCAAGTACGGGGACAGGGGGCCTATGGCTACACCTTC.

CDR3 amino acids: CASSQNRVQPQHF. CDR3 in DNA: TGCGCCAGCAGCCAAAACAGGGTTCAGCCCCAGCATTTT. This chain uses TRBV4-3 with TRBJ1-5; possible D gene TRBD1, 6 bases. The CDR3 is 13 amino acids. V dropped 2 bases and J dropped 6 bases, with 8 bases sitting between them. The germline gives CDR1 LGHNA, CDR2 YSLEER.

In DNA, the CDR3 is TGTGCCAGCGCAAGGGGGGGCAGACCTTTCTCTGGAAACACCATATATTTT. It specifies CASARGGRPFSGNTIYF. This chain connects TRBV13 to TRBJ1-3, with D perhaps matching TRBD1 (6 bases). Germline CDR1 and CDR2: PRHDT and FYEKMQ (reference sequence). Trimming shortened V by 8 bases and J by 0 bases, and 20 bases separated the two germline ends. This CDR3 spans 17 amino acids.

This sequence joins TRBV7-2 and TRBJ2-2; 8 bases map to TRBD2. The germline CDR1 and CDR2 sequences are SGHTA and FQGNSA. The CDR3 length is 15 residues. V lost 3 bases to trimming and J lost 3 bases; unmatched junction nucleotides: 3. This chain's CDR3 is CASSFPGGHTGELFF. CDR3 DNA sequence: TGTGCCAGCAGCTTCCCGGGGGGGCACACCGGGGAGCTGTTTTTT. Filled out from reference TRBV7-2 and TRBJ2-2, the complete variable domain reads GAGVSQSPSNKVTEKGKDVELRCDPISGHTALYWYRQSLGQGLEFLIYFQGNSAPDKSGLPSDRFSAERTGGSVSTLTIQRTQQEDSAVYLCASSFPGGHTGELFFGEGSRLTVL.

CDR3 bases: TGTGCCTGGAGTCCAGACAGGGGGCCAAATTCACCCCTCCACTTT. It specifies CAWSPDRGPNSPLHF. This chain uses TRBV30 with TRBJ1-6, with 10 nucleotides matching TRBD1. Germline trimming cut 2 bases from V and 7 bases from J; bases unmatched to any gene: 5. Germline-derived CDR1 and CDR2 are GTSNPN and SVGIG (reference sequence). The CDR3 covers 15 residues.

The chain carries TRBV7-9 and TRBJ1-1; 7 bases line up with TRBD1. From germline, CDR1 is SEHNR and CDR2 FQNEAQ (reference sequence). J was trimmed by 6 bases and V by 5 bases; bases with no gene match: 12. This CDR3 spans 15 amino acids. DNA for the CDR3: TGTGCCAGCAGCGCCCCGCCAGGGGGTAAATCTGAAGCTTTCTTT. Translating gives CASSAPPGGKSEAFF.

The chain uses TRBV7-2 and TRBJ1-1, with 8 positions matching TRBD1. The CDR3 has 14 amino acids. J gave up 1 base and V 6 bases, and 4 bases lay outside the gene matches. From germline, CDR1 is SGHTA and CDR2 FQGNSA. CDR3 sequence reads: CASRNDRGNTEAFF. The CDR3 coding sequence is TGTGCCAGCAGAAACGACAGGGGGAACACTGAAGCTTTCTTT.

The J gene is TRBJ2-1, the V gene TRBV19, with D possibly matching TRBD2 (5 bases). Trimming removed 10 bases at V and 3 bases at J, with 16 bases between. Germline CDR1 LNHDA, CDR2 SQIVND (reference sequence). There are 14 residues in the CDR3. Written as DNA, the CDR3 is TGTGCCACCCGGAGCGGATCCGACTACAATGAGCAGTTCTTC. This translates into CATRSGSDYNEQFF.

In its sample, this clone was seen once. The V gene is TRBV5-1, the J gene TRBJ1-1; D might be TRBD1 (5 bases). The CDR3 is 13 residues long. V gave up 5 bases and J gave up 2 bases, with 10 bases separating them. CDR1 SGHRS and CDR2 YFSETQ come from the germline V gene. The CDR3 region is CASRTRDNTEAFF. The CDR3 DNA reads TGCGCCAGCAGAACCAGGGATAACACTGAAGCTTTCTTT.

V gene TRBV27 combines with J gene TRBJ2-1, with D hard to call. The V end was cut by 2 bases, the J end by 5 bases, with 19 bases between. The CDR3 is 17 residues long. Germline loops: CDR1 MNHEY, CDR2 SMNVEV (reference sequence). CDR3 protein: CASSLVGVSRLDNEQFF. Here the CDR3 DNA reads TGTGCCAGCAGTTTAGTGGGCGTGAGTAGGCTCGACAATGAGCAGTTCTTC.

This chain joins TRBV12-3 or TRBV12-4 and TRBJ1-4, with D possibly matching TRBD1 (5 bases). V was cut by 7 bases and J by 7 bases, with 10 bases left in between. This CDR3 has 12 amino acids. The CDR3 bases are TGTGCCAGCACCAGGGTCGGTGAAAAACTGTTTTTT. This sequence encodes CASTRVGEKLFF.

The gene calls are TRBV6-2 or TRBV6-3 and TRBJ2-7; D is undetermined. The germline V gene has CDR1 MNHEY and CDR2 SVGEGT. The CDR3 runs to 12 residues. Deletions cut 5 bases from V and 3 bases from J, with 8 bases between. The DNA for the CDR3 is TGTGCCAGCAGTGCCCACAACTACGAGCAGTACTTC. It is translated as CASSAHNYEQYF.

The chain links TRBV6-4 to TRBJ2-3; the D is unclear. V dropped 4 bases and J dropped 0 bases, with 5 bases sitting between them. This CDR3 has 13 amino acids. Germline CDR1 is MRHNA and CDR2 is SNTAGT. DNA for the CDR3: TGTGCCAGCAGTGCTCAGAGCACAGATACGCAGTATTTT. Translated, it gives CASSAQSTDTQYF.

The CDR3 protein is CASSQTSGSTDTQYF. DNA of the CDR3: TGTGCCAGCAGCCAAACTAGCGGGAGCACAGATACGCAGTATTTT. This chain uses TRBV3-1 (or the pseudogene TRBV3-2) with TRBJ2-3; TRBD2 aligns across 9 bases. V was pared by 2 bases and J by 0 bases, with 0 bases of the junction left unmatched. The CDR3 spans 15 residues. The germline V gene has CDR1 LGHDT and CDR2 YNNKEL (reference sequence).

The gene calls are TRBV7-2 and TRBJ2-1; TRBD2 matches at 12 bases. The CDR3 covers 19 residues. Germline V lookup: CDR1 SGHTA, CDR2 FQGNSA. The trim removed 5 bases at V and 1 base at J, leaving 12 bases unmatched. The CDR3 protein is CASSPQSSGRAWSYNEQFF. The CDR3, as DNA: TGTGCCAGCAGCCCACAATCTAGCGGGAGGGCGTGGTCCTACAATGAGCAGTTCTTC. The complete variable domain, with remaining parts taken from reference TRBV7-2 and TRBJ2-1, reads GAGVSQSPSNKVTEKGKDVELRCDPISGHTALYWYRQSLGQGLEFLIYFQGNSAPDKSGLPSDRFSAERTGGSVSTLTIQRTQQEDSAVYLCASSPQSSGRAWSYNEQFFGPGTRLTVL.